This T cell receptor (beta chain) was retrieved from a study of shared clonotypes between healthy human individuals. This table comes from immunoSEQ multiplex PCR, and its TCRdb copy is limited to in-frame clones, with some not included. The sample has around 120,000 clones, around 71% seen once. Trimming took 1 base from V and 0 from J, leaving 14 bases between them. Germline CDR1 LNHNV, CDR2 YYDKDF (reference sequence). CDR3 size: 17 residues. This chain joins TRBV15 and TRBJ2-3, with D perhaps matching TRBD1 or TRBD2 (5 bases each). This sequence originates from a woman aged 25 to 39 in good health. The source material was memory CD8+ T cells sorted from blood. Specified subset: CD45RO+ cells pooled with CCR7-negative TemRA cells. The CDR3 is CATSRALSGTSTDTQYF. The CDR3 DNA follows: TGTGCCACCAGCAGAGCGCTTTCAGGGACGAGCACAGATACGCAGTATTTT.